What follows are 27 T cell receptor beta chains derived from one specimen sequenced in a study of response to subunit inactivated influenza vaccine. A single record per CDR3 protein comes from TCRdb applying MiXCR to the RT-PCR reads. The data contain fewer than 650,000 distinct CDR3 sequences, over 10% of them singletons. Sequencing used PBMCs from blood, obtained about 40 days after vaccination. These receptors were collected from a man aged 45-65 years who received an inactivated influenza vaccine.

This clonotype was counted only a few times. The rearrangement uses TRBV4-3 and TRBJ2-2; D may be TRBD2 (6 bases). Per the germline V gene, CDR1 is LGHNA and CDR2 is YSLEER. This CDR3 is 14 amino acids long. The ends were cut back, 0 bases at V and 6 bases at J, with 8 bases in the middle. CDR3 in amino acids: CASSQDGGSGELFF. As DNA, the CDR3 is TGCGCCAGCAGCCAAGACGGAGGGTCCGGGGAGCTGTTTTTT.

The V and J genes are TRBV7-6 and TRBJ2-2; 11 nucleotides align to TRBD2. Germline CDR1 is SGHVS and CDR2 is FNYEAQ. Trimming removed 5 bases from V and 6 bases from J; junction bases left unmatched: 8. CDR3 size: 16 residues. The CDR3: CASSLTGTSGAGELFF. The CDR3 DNA sequence: TGTGCCAGCAGCCTGACCGGGACTAGCGGTGCCGGGGAGCTGTTTTTT. Based on the CDR3 plus reference TRBV7-6 and TRBJ2-2, the full variable domain is GAGVSQSPRYKVTKRGQDVALRCDPISGHVSLYWYRQALGQGPEFLTYFNYEAQQDKSGLPNDRFSAERPEGSISTLTIQRTEQRDSAMYRCASSLTGTSGAGELFFGEGSRLTVL.

The V call is TRBV3-1, the J call TRBJ2-1; 9 bases fit TRBD2. Germline V CDR1 and CDR2: LGHDT, YNNKEL (reference sequence). V shed 6 bases, J shed 4 bases, and the junction held 16 bases outside the gene matches. This CDR3 has 18 residues. The CDR3 loop is CASSFALAGSSLYNEQFF. In nucleotides, the CDR3 is TGTGCCAGCAGTTTTGCTCTAGCGGGGTCCTCCCTTTACAATGAGCAGTTCTTC.

This clonotype was seen only a few times. The chain links TRBV3-1 to TRBJ1-2; possible D gene TRBD1, 5 bases. The germline V gene encodes CDR1 LGHDT and CDR2 YNNKEL (reference sequence). The CDR3 contains 15 residues. V was cut by 4 bases and J by 0 bases, with 12 bases left in between. Written as DNA, the CDR3 is TGTGCCAGCAGCCCCTCCGGGACTGCTAACTATGGCTACACCTTC. Translating it yields CASSPSGTANYGYTF.

The gene calls are TRBV18 and TRBJ2-6, with D unresolved. V was shortened by 1 base and J by 0 bases, with 4 bases between the two germline ends. Germline V gene sequence: CDR1 KGHSH, CDR2 LQKENI. This CDR3 is 15 amino acids long. This chain's CDR3 is CASSPLSSGANVLTF. The CDR3 nucleotides read TGTGCCAGCTCACCACTAAGCTCTGGGGCCAACGTCCTGACTTTC. The variable domain in full, with the rest retrieved from reference TRBV18 and TRBJ2-6, is NAGVMQNPRHLVRRRGQEARLRCSPMKGHSHVYWYRQLPEEGLKFMVYLQKENIIDESGMPKERFSAEFPKEGPSILRIQQVVRGDSAAYFCASSPLSSGANVLTFGAGSRLTVL.

This clonotype was observed at least ten times. The chain couples TRBV10-3 to TRBJ1-6, with D tentatively TRBD1 (5 bases). The germline gives CDR1 ENHRY, CDR2 SYGVKD. Deletions cut 8 bases from V and 8 bases from J, with 10 bases between. The CDR3 runs to 12 residues. CDR3 amino acids: CAIGRDDSPLHF. Written as DNA, the CDR3 is TGTGCCATCGGCAGGGATGATTCACCCCTCCACTTT.

The gene calls are TRBV27 and TRBJ2-5, with D unclear. The CDR3 is 13 amino acids. Germline-derived CDR1 and CDR2 are MNHEY and SMNVEV (reference sequence). The V and J ends lost 6 bases and 5 bases respectively, with 13 bases between them. CDR3 nucleotides: TGTGCCAGCAGCCCCTGGATCGAGGAGACCCAGTACTTC. Protein sequence: CASSPWIEETQYF.

The sample holds many counts of this clonotype. This chain links TRBV9 with TRBJ2-3; TRBD2 matches at 14 bases. J gave up 4 bases and V 1 base, and 2 bases lay outside the gene matches. The CDR3 contains 16 residues. Germline assignment: CDR1 SGDLS and CDR2 YYNGEE. The CDR3 protein is CASSVQGLAGADTQYF. For the CDR3, the DNA is TGTGCCAGCAGCGTACAGGGACTAGCGGGAGCAGATACGCAGTATTTT.

The chain combines TRBV7-9 with TRBJ1-1, with TRBD1 matching 9 bases. V lost 5 bases, J lost 9 bases, and 13 bases stayed unmatched. The CDR3 totals 15 residues. Germline V gene data show CDR1 as SEHNR and CDR2 as FQNEAQ (reference sequence). The CDR3 spells CASSPRQGEGPQAFF. Here the CDR3 DNA reads TGTGCCAGCAGCCCTAGACAGGGGGAGGGCCCTCAAGCTTTCTTT.

The chain combines TRBV6-5 with TRBJ1-4, with D perhaps matching TRBD1 (5 bases). V lost 5 bases to trimming and J lost 10 bases, with 20 bases between them. The CDR3 is made up of 15 amino acids. From germline, CDR1 is MNHEY and CDR2 SVGAGI. Written as DNA, the CDR3 is TGTGCCAGCAGTCACATTGGCAGGGCGAGGGGAAAACTGTTTTTT. Encoded protein: CASSHIGRARGKLFF.

The chain links TRBV28 to TRBJ2-7, with 8 bases matching TRBD2. Germline CDR1 and CDR2: MDHEN and SYDVKM. V shed 8 bases and J 9 bases; nucleotides not matched to a gene: 9. This CDR3 is 12 amino acids long. The CDR3 sequence: CASGREGRGQYF. DNA for the CDR3: TGTGCCAGCGGCCGGGAGGGGCGGGGGCAGTACTTC.

This clonotype has just a few counts. The chain employs TRBV7-8 and TRBJ2-2, with 13 bases matching TRBD2. J lost 6 bases, V lost 5 bases, and 6 bases had no gene match. CDR1 is SGHVS and CDR2 is FQNEAQ in the germline V gene. The CDR3 is 16 amino acids. DNA for the CDR3: TGTGCCAGCAGCAAAACTAGCGGGGGGGCCGCCGGGGAGCTGTTTTTT. Translation: CASSKTSGGAAGELFF.

This clonotype was seen a handful of times. The chain joins TRBV12-3 or TRBV12-4 to TRBJ1-5; 7 bases fit TRBD1. CDR3 length: 14 residues. The V and J ends lost 6 bases and 7 bases, in that order; junction bases with no gene match: 9. The CDR3 reads CASRPGTVRQPQHF. DNA for the CDR3: TGTGCCAGCAGGCCGGGGACAGTGAGACAGCCCCAGCATTTT.

The J gene is TRBJ1-1, the V gene TRBV20-1; D perhaps matches TRBD1 (5 bases). Per germline, CDR1 DFQATT and CDR2 SNEGSKA (reference sequence). The germline V and J ends were trimmed by 6 bases and 1 base, with 18 bases remaining between them. CDR3 length equals 15 residues. CDR3 amino acids: CSARSGTGGNTEAFF. CDR3 bases: TGCAGTGCCCGTTCGGGTACAGGAGGGAACACTGAAGCTTTCTTT.

This chain connects TRBV3-1 to TRBJ2-1; D perhaps matches TRBD2 (6 bases). V lost 0 bases and J 2 bases, leaving 14 bases between the germline ends. Germline assignment: CDR1 LGHDT and CDR2 YNNKEL (reference sequence). The CDR3 has 17 amino acids. The CDR3 is CASSQDYPSATYNEQFF. The CDR3 region has the DNA TGTGCCAGCAGCCAAGATTATCCTAGCGCAACCTACAATGAGCAGTTCTTC.

The chain employs TRBV6-5 and TRBJ1-5; TRBD1 might be the D (5 bases). Germline V gene data show CDR1 as MNHEY and CDR2 as SVGAGI. CDR3 size: 17 residues. The V end was cut by 0 bases, the J end by 0 bases, with 12 bases between. The CDR3 reads CASSYSDIDLSNQPQHF. The CDR3 DNA is TGTGCCAGCAGTTACTCGGACATTGATCTTAGCAATCAGCCCCAGCATTTT.

The chain carries TRBV20-1 and TRBJ2-5, with 7 nucleotides matching TRBD2. V dropped 5 bases and J dropped 4; count of bases not matched to a gene: 19. This CDR3 spans 17 amino acids. Looked up from germline, CDR1 is DFQATT and CDR2 is SNEGSKA (reference sequence). CDR3 in amino acids: CSASVRGAGAWGETQYF. CDR3 in DNA: TGCAGTGCTTCTGTCCGGGGCGCGGGAGCCTGGGGAGAGACCCAGTACTTC.

The V and J genes are TRBV15 and TRBJ2-7, with TRBD1 matching 8 bases. Trimming at V came to 3 bases and at J to 5 bases, leaving 9 bases not matched to a gene. CDR3 length: 15 residues. CDR1 and CDR2 (germline): LNHNV, YYDKDF (reference sequence). The CDR3 loop reads CATSRDGQGHHEQYF. The CDR3, as DNA: TGTGCCACCAGCAGGGACGGACAGGGTCACCACGAGCAGTACTTC.

The rearrangement joins TRBV5-1 to TRBJ2-7; 12 bases match TRBD2. Germline trimming cut 0 bases from V and 1 base from J; bases unmatched to any gene: 5. The CDR3 length is 17 residues. CDR1 is SGHRS and CDR2 is YFSETQ in the germline V gene. This CDR3 is CASSLAQTSGRSYEQYF. The CDR3, as DNA: TGCGCCAGCAGCTTGGCCCAGACTAGCGGGAGATCCTACGAGCAGTACTTC.

The chain is built from TRBV5-1 and TRBJ2-1; TRBD1 matches 7 bases. CDR3 length: 16 amino acids. Germline loops: CDR1 SGHRS, CDR2 YFSETQ. V lost 5 bases to trimming and J lost 0 bases; unmatched junction nucleotides: 8. Here the CDR3 reads CASRPHGTVSYNEQFF. The DNA of the CDR3 is TGCGCCAGCAGACCTCACGGGACAGTCTCCTACAATGAGCAGTTCTTC.

The chain joins TRBV5-5 to TRBJ2-1; TRBD1 is a possible D gene (6 bases). Germline assignment: CDR1 SGHKS and CDR2 YYEKEE (reference sequence). Deletions cut 1 base from V and 6 bases from J, with 11 bases between. The CDR3 spans 14 residues. CDR3 loop: CASSLLGGGNEQFF. For the CDR3, the DNA is TGTGCCAGCAGCTTGTTAGGGGGTGGCAATGAGCAGTTCTTC.

The chain is built from TRBV20-1 and TRBJ2-7; D could derive from TRBD1 or TRBD2 (5 bases each). This CDR3 comprises 12 residues. V lost 2 bases to trimming and J lost 5 bases, with 10 bases between them. Germline V gene lookup returns CDR1 DFQATT and CDR2 SNEGSKA (reference sequence). The DNA of the CDR3 is TGCAGTGCTAGATTCTTGGGGGACGAGCAGTACTTC. Translated: CSARFLGDEQYF.

The genes are TRBV20-1 and TRBJ1-5; the D is unclear. Germline V gene lookup returns CDR1 DFQATT and CDR2 SNEGSKA (reference sequence). The CDR3 contains 14 residues. V was shortened by 1 base and J by 0 bases, with 7 bases between the two germline ends. The CDR3 nucleotides are TGCAGTGCTAGAGGGTGGGCTAGCAATCAGCCCCAGCATTTT. This gives the protein CSARGWASNQPQHF.

This clonotype was seen a few times. The chain combines TRBV4-3 with TRBJ1-5, with D possibly TRBD1 on 6 matching bases. The germline CDR1 and CDR2 sequences are LGHNA and YSLEER. CDR3 length: 15 amino acids. V was trimmed by 3 bases and J by 4 bases, leaving 13 bases between them. This chain's CDR3 is CASSHSRDTNQPQHF. The CDR3 region has the DNA TGCGCCAGCAGCCACAGCCGGGACACTAATCAGCCCCAGCATTTT.

This sequence joins TRBV10-2 and TRBJ2-2, with D maybe TRBD1 (6 bases). The CDR3 is 16 residues long. V lost 1 base and J lost 6, with 15 bases in between. Germline V gene lookup returns CDR1 WSHSY and CDR2 SAAADI. The CDR3 sequence: CASSELSGDNPGELFF. The CDR3 DNA is TGCGCCAGCAGTGAGTTGTCAGGGGATAACCCCGGGGAGCTGTTTTTT.

The rearrangement uses TRBV20-1 and TRBJ1-5; D remains ambiguous. This CDR3 has 14 amino acids. The germline CDR1 and CDR2 sequences are DFQATT and SNEGSKA (reference sequence). The V end was cut by 3 bases, the J end by 6 bases, with 15 bases between. The CDR3 DNA follows: TGCAGTGCTAGCGTCGGGTCTGGAAGTCAGCCCCAGCATTTT. It encodes CSASVGSGSQPQHF.

This clonotype turned up a few times. The chain joins TRBV7-2 to TRBJ1-2, with unresolved D. The V gene's germline CDR1 is SGHTA and CDR2 FQGNSA. V was clipped by 7 bases and J by 0 bases, with 15 bases between them. The CDR3 contains 15 residues. CDR3 sequence: CASNFGGGTNYGYTF. The CDR3 bases are TGTGCCAGCAATTTCGGAGGAGGGACTAACTATGGCTACACCTTC.